These 3 T cell receptor beta chains share one sample of origin, sequenced in a study of T cell responses to AZD1222 COVID-19 vaccine. TCRdb's copy holds only in-frame clones and misses some; the assay was immunoSEQ multiplex PCR. The sample has 200,000 or so clones, roughly 92% seen once; the top ten hold 10%. The sequenced sample was peripheral blood, obtained on day 0 of AZD1222 vaccination. These receptors originate from an adult in good health.

The rearrangement joins TRBV29-1 to TRBJ2-7; 9 bases line up with TRBD2. This CDR3 spans 13 amino acids. Germline loops: CDR1 SQVTM, CDR2 ANQGSEA. J was trimmed by 6 bases and V by 6 bases; bases with no gene match: 9. CDR3: CSVVAGENGEQYF. The CDR3 bases are TGCAGCGTCGTAGCGGGAGAGAATGGCGAGCAGTACTTC.

The chain is built from TRBV7-7 and TRBJ2-3; 8 bases map to TRBD2. CDR1 is SSHAT and CDR2 is FNYEAQ in the germline V gene (reference sequence). The CDR3 extends over 14 amino acids. V was clipped by 6 bases and J by 5 bases; unmatched bases: 7. CDR3 protein: CASSPGLAGDTQYF. CDR3 DNA sequence: TGTGCCAGCAGTCCCGGACTAGCAGGAGATACGCAGTATTTT.

Points on this clone: The junction differs from germline at one of its ends, possibly a read error. The J gene is TRBJ2-1, the V gene TRBV6-4; perhaps TRBD2 as D (6 bases). CDR1 and CDR2 from the germline V gene are MRHNA and SNTAGT. This CDR3 spans 13 amino acids. The CDR3 DNA reads TGTGCCAGCAGTGAACAGGACTACACTGAGCAGTTCTTC. This sequence encodes CASSEQDYTEQFF.